Listed below are T cell receptor beta chains from one sample, sequenced in a study of blood T cell repertoires in COVID-19. Method: immunoSEQ multiplex PCR; TCRdb's copy keeps in-frame clones and lacks some. The table has fewer than 200,000 clones, about four fifths seen once. The sample taken for sequencing was peripheral blood. The receptors stem from a man between 60 and 70 years old with acute or convalescent COVID-19. Both conserved end residues are part of each CDR3. Clone size is given for some rows only: seen once, a few or many times, or a class if the clone is expanded.

abundance: few; j_gene: TRBJ2-3; v_gene: TRBV18; CDR3aa: CASSPREEDTQYF
abundance: -; j_gene: TRBJ2-7; v_gene: TRBV5-6; CDR3aa: CASSPPTGSSYEQYF
abundance: -; j_gene: TRBJ2-3; v_gene: TRBV12-2; CDR3aa: CASRLGTSFSGSRDTQYF
abundance: -; j_gene: TRBJ1-5; v_gene: TRBV28; CDR3aa: CASRRGNSNQPQHF
abundance: -; j_gene: TRBJ1-4; v_gene: TRBV9; CDR3aa: CASSVHGTLNEKLFF
abundance: -; j_gene: TRBJ2-1; v_gene: TRBV5-4; CDR3aa: CASSLAAVPHEQFF
abundance: -; j_gene: TRBJ2-1; v_gene: TRBV5-1; CDR3aa: CASSSRLAGPVDEQFF
abundance: once; j_gene: TRBJ1-1; v_gene: TRBV5-1; CDR3aa: CASSLVYDTEAFF
abundance: -; j_gene: TRBJ2-5; v_gene: TRBV3-1/TRBV3-2; CDR3aa: CASSPGSGTQYF
abundance: few; j_gene: TRBJ2-3; v_gene: TRBV11-1; CDR3aa: CASSLAPSGTDTQYF
abundance: few; j_gene: TRBJ1-5; v_gene: TRBV5-4; CDR3aa: CASSPDSLEPQHF
abundance: -; j_gene: TRBJ1-5; v_gene: TRBV2; CDR3aa: CASRGASNQPQHF
abundance: -; j_gene: TRBJ2-5; v_gene: TRBV6-1; CDR3aa: CASSERLGETQYF
abundance: -; j_gene: TRBJ1-5; v_gene: TRBV19; CDR3aa: CASSTADRGNQPQHF
abundance: -; j_gene: TRBJ1-5; v_gene: TRBV19; CDR3aa: CASSIGRVRNPQPQHF
abundance: -; j_gene: TRBJ2-1; v_gene: TRBV7-3; CDR3aa: CASSSNPTPRTGEQFF
abundance: -; j_gene: TRBJ2-3; v_gene: TRBV7-2; CDR3aa: CASSFQRLSTDTQYF
abundance: -; j_gene: TRBJ1-5; v_gene: TRBV9; CDR3aa: CASSPSSRGPQHF
abundance: -; j_gene: TRBJ2-5; v_gene: TRBV10-2; CDR3aa: CASSANQETQYF
abundance: -; j_gene: TRBJ2-3; v_gene: TRBV10-3; CDR3aa: CAIRLASGRGATDTQYF
abundance: -; j_gene: TRBJ1-1; v_gene: TRBV6-1; CDR3aa: CASSEQQEAADTEAFF
abundance: -; j_gene: TRBJ1-1; v_gene: TRBV30; CDR3aa: CAWSIAGNTEAFF
abundance: few; j_gene: TRBJ1-1; v_gene: TRBV5-1; CDR3aa: CASSRIPGQSSRTNTEAFF
abundance: -; j_gene: TRBJ1-1; v_gene: TRBV10-2; CDR3aa: CASSDRGNTEAFF
abundance: -; j_gene: TRBJ2-1; v_gene: TRBV5-1; CDR3aa: CASSSGSEQFF
abundance: few; j_gene: TRBJ1-6; v_gene: TRBV5-1; CDR3aa: CASSPRVGGNSPLHF
abundance: -; j_gene: TRBJ2-1; v_gene: TRBV11-2; CDR3aa: CASSLVSWGDSSYNEQFF
abundance: -; j_gene: TRBJ1-2; v_gene: TRBV25-1; CDR3aa: CASSESTAGGYTF
abundance: once; j_gene: TRBJ2-2; v_gene: TRBV5-1; CDR3aa: CASRRPGVNTEELFF
abundance: -; j_gene: TRBJ2-3; v_gene: TRBV6-2/TRBV6-3; CDR3aa: CASSLGLAGALADTQYF
abundance: few; j_gene: TRBJ1-2; v_gene: TRBV19; CDR3aa: CASSILAPGSGYTF
abundance: once; j_gene: TRBJ2-3; v_gene: TRBV27; CDR3aa: CASSLLLAGGPDTQYF
abundance: -; j_gene: TRBJ1-6; v_gene: TRBV19; CDR3aa: CASSISRGSPLHF
abundance: few; j_gene: TRBJ1-3; v_gene: TRBV4-1; CDR3aa: CASSQFRALSGNTIYF
abundance: -; j_gene: TRBJ1-1; v_gene: TRBV7-3; CDR3aa: CASSHAVGSTEAFF
abundance: -; j_gene: TRBJ2-3; v_gene: TRBV5-1; CDR3aa: CASSLSSTDTQYF
abundance: -; j_gene: TRBJ1-1; v_gene: TRBV10-3; CDR3aa: CAIKPHRETGDYTEAFF
abundance: -; j_gene: TRBJ2-3; v_gene: TRBV10-3; CDR3aa: CAISESGRAGTDTQYF
abundance: -; j_gene: TRBJ1-1; v_gene: TRBV7-3; CDR3aa: CASSTDRGSGAFF
abundance: -; j_gene: TRBJ1-2; v_gene: TRBV5-1; CDR3aa: CASSFQSDYGYTF
abundance: -; j_gene: TRBJ1-5; v_gene: TRBV6-6; CDR3aa: CASSYGEVQPQHF
abundance: -; j_gene: TRBJ1-2; v_gene: TRBV10-1; CDR3aa: CASSESGTRGYTF
abundance: -; j_gene: TRBJ1-1; v_gene: TRBV6-5; CDR3aa: CASSYSTGLTEAFF
abundance: -; j_gene: TRBJ2-5; v_gene: TRBV9; CDR3aa: CASSPREGRPQETQYF
abundance: few; j_gene: TRBJ1-3; v_gene: TRBV7-3; CDR3aa: CASPGGFTGNTIYF
abundance: few; j_gene: TRBJ1-1; v_gene: TRBV5-1; CDR3aa: CASSLDPESTEAFF
abundance: -; j_gene: TRBJ1-6; v_gene: TRBV6-5; CDR3aa: CASSSRARNSPLHF
abundance: -; j_gene: TRBJ2-7; v_gene: TRBV7-9; CDR3aa: CASSLNQGAYRYEQYF
abundance: -; j_gene: TRBJ2-3; v_gene: TRBV5-4; CDR3aa: CASSLGALAGTDTQYF
abundance: -; j_gene: TRBJ2-1; v_gene: TRBV10-3; CDR3aa: CAVSGTSSYNEQFF
abundance: few; j_gene: TRBJ1-3; v_gene: TRBV28; CDR3aa: CASSSQGSGNTIYF
abundance: -; j_gene: TRBJ2-7; v_gene: TRBV5-1; CDR3aa: CASSFNPQGSEQYF
abundance: -; j_gene: TRBJ1-2; v_gene: TRBV19; CDR3aa: CASSPIILEEEGLNYGYTF
abundance: -; j_gene: TRBJ2-7; v_gene: TRBV7-8; CDR3aa: CASFSGTGAFYEQYF
abundance: -; j_gene: TRBJ1-2; v_gene: TRBV19; CDR3aa: CASSELGRGYGYTF
abundance: -; j_gene: TRBJ2-1; v_gene: TRBV24-1; CDR3aa: CATSDLGTGGTYNEQFF
abundance: few; j_gene: TRBJ1-4; v_gene: TRBV11-2; CDR3aa: CASSDRSNEKLFF